This T cell receptor (beta chain) derives from a study of cytomegalovirus exposure and HLA in healthy donors. PCR used 60 Vbeta primers and 13 Jbeta primers. Data came from immunoSEQ multiplex PCR; TCRdb stores just in-frame clones and leaves some out. The listing records around 31,000 clones. Remarks on this clone: The antigen is not known.

Findings and caveats of the study: Common viral pathogens seemed to be connected with several of the most significant clusters, according to a later analysis. Reports indicate that TCR beta sequences accurately predicted the HLA-A and HLA-B alleles of most subjects. Presence/absence analyses supposed approximately even sequencing depth among donors. Reports described diagnosis of cytomegalovirus status by the classifier as highly specific and sensitive.

Germline-derived CDR1 and CDR2 are LGHNA and YNFKEQ. The trim removed 0 bases at V and 12 bases at J, leaving 14 bases unmatched. The CDR3 spans 16 residues. This receptor was taken from a female donor in good health and CMV-seronegative. The J gene is TRBJ2-4, the V gene TRBV4-2, with TRBD2 matching over 7 bases. Material for sequencing was PBMCs. CDR3: CASSQDTLGGGVPQYF. Here the CDR3 DNA reads TGTGCCAGCAGCCAAGACACCCTTGGCGGGGGTGTACCTCAGTACTTC.